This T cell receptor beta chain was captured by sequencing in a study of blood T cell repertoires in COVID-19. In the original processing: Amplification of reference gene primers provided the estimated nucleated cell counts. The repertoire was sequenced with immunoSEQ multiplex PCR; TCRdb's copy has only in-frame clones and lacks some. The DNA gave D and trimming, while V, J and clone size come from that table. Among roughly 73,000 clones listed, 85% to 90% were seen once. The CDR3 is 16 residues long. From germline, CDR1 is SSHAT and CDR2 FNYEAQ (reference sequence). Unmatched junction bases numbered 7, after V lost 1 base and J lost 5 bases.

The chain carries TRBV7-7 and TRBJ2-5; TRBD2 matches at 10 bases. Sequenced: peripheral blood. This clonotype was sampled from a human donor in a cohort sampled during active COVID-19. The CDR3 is CASSLVPSGSRETQYF. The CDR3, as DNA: TGTGCCAGCAGCTTAGTGCCTAGCGGGAGCCGGGAGACCCAGTACTTC.